Presented here are 22 T cell receptor beta chains from one specimen sequenced in a study of cytomegalovirus exposure and HLA in healthy donors. With 60 Vbeta and 13 Jbeta primers, the PCR was carried out. Profiled with immunoSEQ multiplex PCR; TCRdb holds only in-frame clones, not every one. The profile shows about 150,000 clones, over 70% of them singletons. Sequencing used PBMCs. Receptors were obtained from a woman aged 30 to 39 in good health and CMV-seropositive.

The chain combines TRBV19 with TRBJ2-2, with 10 nucleotides matching TRBD1. The V and J ends lost 7 bases and 5 bases, in that order; junction bases with no gene match: 16. Per the germline V gene, CDR1 is LNHDA and CDR2 is SQIVND (reference sequence). The CDR3 length is 18 residues. The DNA of the CDR3 is TGTGCCAGTACCCCTGGGACAGGGGTGGGTACGGGTACCGGGGAGCTGTTTTTT. It translates to CASTPGTGVGTGTGELFF.

The J gene is TRBJ2-7, the V gene TRBV19; TRBD1 agrees at 7 bases. The CDR3 totals 14 residues. Losses at the gene ends were 5 bases for V and 0 bases for J; bases not matched to a gene: 4. Germline V lookup: CDR1 LNHDA, CDR2 SQIVND (reference sequence). This chain's CDR3 is CASSATGNSYEQYF. CDR3 in DNA: TGTGCCAGTAGTGCGACAGGGAACTCCTACGAGCAGTACTTC.

V and J are TRBV5-1 and TRBJ2-1, with 11 bases identical to TRBD2. Germline values: CDR1 SGHRS, CDR2 YFSETQ. The junction had 6 bases not matched to a gene; V was cut back by 0 bases and J by 4 bases. The CDR3 totals 17 residues. The CDR3: CASSLEGLAAEYNEQFF. The CDR3 nucleotides are TGCGCCAGCAGCTTGGAGGGACTAGCGGCGGAATACAATGAGCAGTTCTTC.

J is TRBJ1-1 and V is TRBV7-9; maybe TRBD1 (5 bases). Trimming took off 5 bases at V and 4 bases at J, with 20 bases between the two ends. From germline, CDR1 is SEHNR and CDR2 FQNEAQ (reference sequence). This CDR3 region has 16 residues. CDR3 DNA: TGTGCCAGCAGCACAGCGAATCAGGGTAGTAGCACTGAAGCTTTCTTT. Protein: CASSTANQGSSTEAFF. The variable domain in full, with the rest retrieved from reference TRBV7-9 and TRBJ1-1, is DTGVSQNPRHKITKRGQNVTFRCDPISEHNRLYWYRQTLGQGPEFLTYFQNEAQLEKSRLLSDRFSAERPKGSFSTLEIQRTEQGDSAMYLCASSTANQGSSTEAFFGQGTRLTVV.

CDR3 bases: TGTGCCAGCAGGAGGCCCAGCGGGGTTAGCACAGATACGCAGTATTTT. Translating it yields CASRRPSGVSTDTQYF. The V call is TRBV27, the J call TRBJ2-3; TRBD2 matches 7 bases. Germline V lookup: CDR1 MNHEY, CDR2 SMNVEV (reference sequence). The CDR3 runs 16 residues. The junction had 9 bases not matched to a gene; V was cut back by 6 bases and J by 0 bases.

This chain uses TRBV28 with TRBJ2-4; 10 bases align to TRBD2. The CDR3 consists of 15 residues. Germline lookup yields CDR1 MDHEN and CDR2 SYDVKM. The V and J ends lost 4 bases and 9 bases, in that order; junction bases with no gene match: 9. The CDR3 DNA sequence: TGTGCCAGCAGTTCCCCTAGCGGGAGAGGGAGCATTCAGTACTTC. It translates to CASSSPSGRGSIQYF. Combining the CDR3 with reference TRBV28 and TRBJ2-4 gives the whole variable domain DVKVTQSSRYLVKRTGEKVFLECVQDMDHENMFWYRQDPGLGLRLIYFSYDVKMKEKGDIPEGYSVSREKKERFSLILESASTNQTSMYLCASSSPSGRGSIQYFGAGTRLSVL.

The chain carries TRBV11-2 and TRBJ2-7, with TRBD1 identical over 10 bases. Germline V gene sequence: CDR1 SGHAT, CDR2 FQNNGV. The length of the CDR3 is 16 residues. Trimming removed 6 bases from V and 1 base from J; junction bases left unmatched: 9. Here the CDR3 DNA reads TGTGCCAGCAGGTCTCCGGGACAGGGGACTTCCTACGAGCAGTACTTC. Translation: CASRSPGQGTSYEQYF.

This chain connects TRBV25-1 to TRBJ1-4; the D gene is possibly TRBD1 (5 bases). The germline V gene has CDR1 MGHDK and CDR2 SYGVNS. There are 16 residues in the CDR3. Trimming removed 4 bases at V and 0 bases at J, with 12 bases between. CDR3: CASSVLTTATNEKLFF. CDR3 nucleotides: TGTGCCAGCAGTGTCCTCACGACAGCAACTAATGAAAAACTGTTTTTT.

This chain uses TRBV30 with TRBJ1-1; perhaps TRBD1 as D (5 bases). Germline-derived CDR1 and CDR2 are GTSNPN and SVGIG (reference sequence). The CDR3 is 11 residues long. CDR3 DNA sequence: TGTGTAGCCAGGGAAAACACTGAAGCTTTCTTT. Protein product: CVARENTEAFF.

The chain joins TRBV27 to TRBJ2-7; 8 nucleotides agree with TRBD2. Germline V lookup: CDR1 MNHEY, CDR2 SMNVEV (reference sequence). There are 13 residues in the CDR3. V was clipped by 8 bases and J by 9 bases; unmatched bases: 12. CDR3 sequence: CASSAREGLRQYF. As DNA, the CDR3 is TGTGCCAGCTCGGCTCGGGAGGGTTTGAGGCAGTACTTC.

This rearrangement joins TRBV6-6 to TRBJ2-7, with D tentatively TRBD2 (6 bases). V dropped 6 bases and J dropped 2 bases, with 17 bases sitting between them. The CDR3 is 15 amino acids. Germline assignment: CDR1 MNHNY and CDR2 SVGAGI (reference sequence). CDR3 residues: CASRGPRRDPYEQYF. The CDR3 DNA reads TGTGCCAGCAGGGGACCTAGGCGGGACCCCTACGAGCAGTACTTC.

This clone was found a few times. The chain carries TRBV6-1 and TRBJ2-1; D unresolved. The CDR3 has 13 amino acids. Germline CDR1 reads MNHNS; CDR2 reads SASEGT. V was pared by 5 bases and J by 6 bases, with 11 bases between. This CDR3 reads CASSPSVRNEQFF. In DNA form, the CDR3 reads TGTGCCAGCAGTCCTAGTGTACGCAATGAGCAGTTCTTC.

CDR3 region: CASSQVEGQGSEAFF. The CDR3 nucleotides read TGTGCCAGCAGCCAAGTTGAGGGACAGGGGTCTGAAGCTTTCTTT. This chain links TRBV4-2 with TRBJ1-1, with 10 bases fitting TRBD1. CDR1 is LGHNA and CDR2 is YNFKEQ in the germline V gene. The CDR3 totals 15 residues. J was trimmed by 6 bases and V by 1 base; bases with no gene match: 5.

The rearrangement joins TRBV6-5 to TRBJ2-7; possible D gene TRBD2, 5 bases. The V end was cut by 2 bases, the J end by 4 bases, with 12 bases between. The length of the CDR3 is 14 residues. Looked up from germline, CDR1 is MNHEY and CDR2 is SVGAGI. This chain's CDR3 is CASSYTPSLYEQYF. The CDR3 coding sequence is TGTGCCAGCAGTTACACTCCTAGCCTTTACGAGCAGTACTTC.

The chain carries TRBV9 and TRBJ2-1, with D possibly matching TRBD2 (5 bases). Germline-derived CDR1 and CDR2 are SGDLS and YYNGEE. CDR3 length: 14 residues. V was shortened by 7 bases and J by 5 bases, with 16 bases between the two germline ends. CDR3 in amino acids: CASGLMDWDNEQFF. CDR3 bases: TGTGCCAGCGGATTGATGGACTGGGACAATGAGCAGTTCTTC.

Points on this clone: The same CDR3 is also encoded by other DNA sequences in this sample. The rearrangement uses TRBV7-2 and TRBJ1-3, with unresolved D. V dropped 1 base and J dropped 0 bases, with 7 bases sitting between them. CDR1 and CDR2 from the germline V gene are SGHTA and FQGNSA. The CDR3 covers 15 residues. The CDR3 sequence: CASSLDPGSGNTIYF. In DNA, the CDR3 is TGTGCCAGCAGCTTAGACCCCGGCTCTGGAAACACCATATATTTT.

This chain connects TRBV13 to TRBJ2-1; 12 positions match TRBD2. The CDR3 contains 16 residues. The germline V gene encodes CDR1 PRHDT and CDR2 FYEKMQ (reference sequence). V gave up 4 bases and J gave up 7 bases; unmatched junction bases: 8. In DNA form, the CDR3 reads TGTGCCAGCAGCTCCCCTAGCGGGAGGGCCTTAAATGAGCAGTTCTTC. Its translation: CASSSPSGRALNEQFF.

This chain joins TRBV10-3 and TRBJ1-3, with TRBD1 matching over 7 bases. J lost 0 bases, V lost 4 bases, and 6 bases had no gene match. CDR1 ENHRY and CDR2 SYGVKD come from the germline V gene. The CDR3 length is 16 residues. CDR3 nucleotide sequence: TGTGCCATCAGTGCGGGACAGCCTGCCTCTGGAAACACCATATATTTT. Translating gives CAISAGQPASGNTIYF.

J is TRBJ2-7 and V is TRBV13; D gene unclear. Trimming stripped 5 bases from V and 5 bases from J, with 16 bases between. The CDR3 loop spans 14 amino acids. Germline values: CDR1 PRHDT, CDR2 FYEKMQ (reference sequence). CDR3 sequence: CASSNIQIRDEQYF. CDR3 sequence (DNA): TGTGCCAGCAGCAACATCCAGATTCGGGACGAGCAGTACTTC.

The rearrangement uses TRBV6-5 and TRBJ2-7; TRBD2 is a possible D gene (5 bases). Trimming removed 6 bases at V and 5 bases at J, with 17 bases between. The CDR3 covers 14 residues. Germline CDR1 and CDR2: MNHEY and SVGAGI. The CDR3 loop reads CASRSLGEGNEQYF. Written as DNA, the CDR3 is TGTGCCAGCAGAAGCCTCGGGGAAGGAAACGAGCAGTACTTC.

The chain employs TRBV6-5 and TRBJ2-2, with 8 bases fitting TRBD2. Germline-derived CDR1 and CDR2 are MNHEY and SVGAGI. V lost 4 bases to trimming and J lost 6 bases; unmatched junction nucleotides: 10. CDR3 size: 16 residues. CDR3 in DNA: TGTGCCAGCAGTTCCCGGGCTAGCGGGTTTTCCGGGGAGCTGTTTTTT. Translated: CASSSRASGFSGELFF.

This chain links TRBV2 with TRBJ2-1, with 8 bases aligning to TRBD2. Germline V gene data show CDR1 as SNHLY and CDR2 as FYNNEI. The CDR3 runs 15 residues. The J segment lost 7 bases and the V segment lost 1 base, leaving 6 bases of the junction unmatched. The CDR3 DNA reads TGTGCCAGCAGTGAAGACCGGGAGGGGGGGAATGAGCAGTTCTTC. Translating gives CASSEDREGGNEQFF.